This TCR beta chain was captured by sequencing in a study of OX40 agonist ivuxolimab in advanced cancers. Study summary: Ivuxolimab is an agonistic anti-OX40 (CD134) antibody, and patients were treated with it. Patients enrolled in dose escalation were diagnosed with hepatocellular carcinoma, melanoma, renal cell or head and neck cancer.

This CDR3 has 12 residues. Germline-derived CDR1 and CDR2 are SGHVS and FNYEAQ. Comments on this clone: The antigen is not known. At one end, the junction sequence differs from germline, possibly due to a read error.

Assay used: immunoSEQ multiplex PCR; TCRdb lists only in-frame clones, some missing. The profile covers 77,000 or so clones, with approximately 85% appearing a single time and 2% to 2.5% taken by the ten largest. Findings and limits, study-wide: At 0.1-3.0 mg/kg, partial responders had clonal expansion among the lowest observed. No antigen was identified for the clonally expanded peripheral T cells.

Specimen: CD4+ or CD8+ T cells sorted from blood, collected in a trial of the OX40 agonist ivuxolimab. The J gene is TRBJ1-2, the V gene TRBV7-6; unclear D gene. This TCR derives from an adult with an advanced solid tumor such as melanoma, head and neck, liver or kidney cancer. CDR3 residues: CASSPSPEDIHF. CDR3 nucleotides: TGTGCCAGCAGCCCCTCCCCGGAAGATATTCACTTC.